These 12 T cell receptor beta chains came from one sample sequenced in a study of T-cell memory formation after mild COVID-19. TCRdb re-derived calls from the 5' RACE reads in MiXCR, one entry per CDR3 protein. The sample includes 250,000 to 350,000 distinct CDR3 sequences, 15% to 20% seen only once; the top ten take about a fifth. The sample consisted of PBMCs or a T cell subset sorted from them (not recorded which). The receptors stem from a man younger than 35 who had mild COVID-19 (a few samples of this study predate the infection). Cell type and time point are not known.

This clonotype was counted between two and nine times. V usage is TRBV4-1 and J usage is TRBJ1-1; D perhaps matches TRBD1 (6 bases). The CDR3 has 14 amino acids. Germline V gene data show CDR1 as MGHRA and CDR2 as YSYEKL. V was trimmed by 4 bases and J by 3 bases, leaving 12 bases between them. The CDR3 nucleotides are TGCGCCAGCAGCCCACTCGGGGGGCACACTGAAGCTTTCTTT. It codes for CASSPLGGHTEAFF.

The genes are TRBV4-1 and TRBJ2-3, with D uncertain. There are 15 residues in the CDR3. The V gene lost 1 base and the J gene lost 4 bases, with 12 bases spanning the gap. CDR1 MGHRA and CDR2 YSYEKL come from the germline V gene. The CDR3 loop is CASSQVQSRSDTQYF. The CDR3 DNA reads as TGCGCCAGCAGCCAAGTGCAGAGCAGGTCAGATACGCAGTATTTT.

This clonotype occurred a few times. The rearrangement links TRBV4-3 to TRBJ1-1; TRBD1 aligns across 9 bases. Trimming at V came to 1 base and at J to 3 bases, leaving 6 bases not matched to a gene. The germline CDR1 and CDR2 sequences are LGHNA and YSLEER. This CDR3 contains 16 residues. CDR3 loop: CASSQATGGPDTEAFF. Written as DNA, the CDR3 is TGCGCCAGCAGCCAAGCTACAGGGGGCCCTGACACTGAAGCTTTCTTT.

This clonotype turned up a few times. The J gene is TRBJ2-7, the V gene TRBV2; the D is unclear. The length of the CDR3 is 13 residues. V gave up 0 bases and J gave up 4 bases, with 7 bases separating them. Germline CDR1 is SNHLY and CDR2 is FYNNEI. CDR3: CASSEASSYEQYV. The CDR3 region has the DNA TGTGCCAGCAGTGAAGCCAGTTCGTACGAGCAGTACGTC.

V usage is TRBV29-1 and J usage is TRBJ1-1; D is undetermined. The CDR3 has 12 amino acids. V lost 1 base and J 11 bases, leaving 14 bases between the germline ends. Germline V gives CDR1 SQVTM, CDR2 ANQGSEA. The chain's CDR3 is CSVEAFEGGAFF. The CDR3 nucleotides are TGCAGCGTTGAAGCCTTCGAGGGTGGTGCTTTCTTT.

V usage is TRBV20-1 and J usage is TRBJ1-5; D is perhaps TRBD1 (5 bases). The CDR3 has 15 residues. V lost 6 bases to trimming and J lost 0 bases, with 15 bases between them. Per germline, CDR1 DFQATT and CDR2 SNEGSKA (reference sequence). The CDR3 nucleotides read TGCAGTGCCCTCCTGGGGACGGATAGCAATCAGCCCCAGCATTTT. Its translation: CSALLGTDSNQPQHF.

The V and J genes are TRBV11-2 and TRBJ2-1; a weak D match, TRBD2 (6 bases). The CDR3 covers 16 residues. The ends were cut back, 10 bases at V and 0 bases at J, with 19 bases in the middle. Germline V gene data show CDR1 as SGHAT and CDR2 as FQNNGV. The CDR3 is CATRLRGLSSYNEQFF. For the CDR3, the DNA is TGTGCCACCCGACTGCGGGGACTGAGCTCCTACAATGAGCAGTTCTTC.

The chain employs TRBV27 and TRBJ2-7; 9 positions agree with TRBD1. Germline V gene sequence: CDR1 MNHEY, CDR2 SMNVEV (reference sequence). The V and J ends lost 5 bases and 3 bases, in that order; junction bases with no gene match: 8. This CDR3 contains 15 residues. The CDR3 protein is CASSLRTGANYEQYV. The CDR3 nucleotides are TGTGCCAGCAGTCTAAGGACAGGGGCCAACTACGAGCAGTACGTC.

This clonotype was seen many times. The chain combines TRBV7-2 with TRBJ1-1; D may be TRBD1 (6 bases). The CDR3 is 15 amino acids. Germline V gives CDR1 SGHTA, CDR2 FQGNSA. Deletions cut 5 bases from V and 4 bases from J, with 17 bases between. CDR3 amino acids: CASSLIGGPGTEAFF. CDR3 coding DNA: TGTGCCAGCAGCCTGATTGGGGGCCCGGGCACTGAAGCTTTCTTT. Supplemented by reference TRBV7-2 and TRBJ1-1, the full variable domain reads GAGVSQSPSNKVTEKGKDVELRCDPISGHTALYWYRQSLGQGLEFLIYFQGNSAPDKSGLPSDRFSAERTGGSVSTLTIQRTQQEDSAVYLCASSLIGGPGTEAFFGQGTRLTVV.

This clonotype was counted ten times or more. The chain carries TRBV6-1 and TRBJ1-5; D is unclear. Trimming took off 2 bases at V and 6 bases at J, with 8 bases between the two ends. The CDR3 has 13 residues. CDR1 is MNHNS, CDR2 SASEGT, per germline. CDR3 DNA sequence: TGTGCCAGCAGTGAAACATTCGGTCAGCCCCAGCATTTT. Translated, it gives CASSETFGQPQHF.

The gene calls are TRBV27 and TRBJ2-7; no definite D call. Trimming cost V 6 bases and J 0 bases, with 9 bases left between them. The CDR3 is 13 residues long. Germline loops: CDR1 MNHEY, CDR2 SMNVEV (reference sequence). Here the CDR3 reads CASSPLSSYEQYF. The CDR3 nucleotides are TGTGCCAGCAGCCCTCTCAGCTCCTACGAGCAGTACTTC.

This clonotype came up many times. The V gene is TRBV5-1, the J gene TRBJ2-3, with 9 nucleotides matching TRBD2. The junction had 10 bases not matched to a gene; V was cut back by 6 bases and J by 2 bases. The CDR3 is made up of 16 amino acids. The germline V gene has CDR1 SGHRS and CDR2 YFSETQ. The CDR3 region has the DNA TGCGCCAGCAACCTTAGAGGCGGGGGGGCCACAGATACGCAGTATTTT. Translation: CASNLRGGGATDTQYF.